Presented here are 29 T cell receptor beta chains from one specimen sequenced in a study of blood T cells in healthy people across ages. A second roughly 6 to 12 cycle PCR used barcoded and J-beta primers. TCRdb ran MiXCR on the 5' RACE reads and lists one entry per CDR3 protein. The sample yields roughly 1 million distinct CDR3 sequences, approximately 25% seen once. These data were also filed under a second study, of T cells of mothers and their children.

Sequencing was done on a sample of blood. These receptors were taken from a girl aged 2-15 years in good health.

This clonotype was seen a handful of times. The chain uses TRBV21-1 and TRBJ2-1; no check of the table's D call, TRBD1, against the DNA was made. The assigned J gene may be wrong: the sequence end matches TRBJ2-7 better. TRBV21-1 represents a pseudogene. The CDR3 consists of 18 residues. CDR3 sequence: CASSKPSPNRDGSYEQYF. In DNA, the CDR3 is TGTGCCAGCAGCAAACCCTCACCAAACAGGGATGGGTCCTACGAGCAGTACTTC.

Ten or more counts support this clonotype. The chain has TRBV29-1 and TRBJ1-2, with a tentative D call TRBD1 (5 bases). Per the germline V gene, CDR1 is SQVTM and CDR2 is ANQGSEA. This CDR3 comprises 13 residues. V was trimmed by 8 bases and J by 1 base, leaving 14 bases between them. CDR3 nucleotides: TGCAGCTCCATTGGGGGTGGTAACTATGGCTACACCTTC. Translation gives CSSIGGGNYGYTF.

The chain is built from TRBV15 and TRBJ2-7; D is perhaps TRBD1 (5 bases). Germline V gene lookup returns CDR1 LNHNV and CDR2 YYDKDF (reference sequence). V shed 3 bases and J shed 4 bases, with 16 bases lying between them. The CDR3 totals 15 residues. CDR3: CATSSRRQLRYEQYF. For the CDR3, the DNA is TGTGCCACCAGCAGTAGACGACAGCTCCGGTACGAGCAGTACTTC.

This clonotype has a handful of counts. The chain carries TRBV20-1 and TRBJ2-1; D not certain. The CDR3 runs to 15 residues. CDR1 is DFQATT and CDR2 is SNEGSKA in the germline V gene (reference sequence). V lost 0 bases and J 0 bases, leaving 9 bases between the germline ends. In nucleotides, the CDR3 is TGCAGTGCTAGAGATCGAACGATCTCCTACAATGAGCAGTTCTTC. Translation: CSARDRTISYNEQFF.

The chain has TRBV5-1 and TRBJ1-4; D unclear. CDR1 SGHRS and CDR2 YFSETQ come from the germline V gene. Trimming left V 4 bases short and J 4 bases short, with 8 bases between. CDR3 length: 13 residues. CDR3 DNA sequence: TGCGCCAGCAGCGACCGTATTAATGAAAAACTGTTTTTT. It encodes CASSDRINEKLFF.

This clonotype has a handful of counts. This rearrangement joins TRBV11-2 to TRBJ1-2; perhaps TRBD1 as D (5 bases). V was trimmed by 10 bases and J by 4 bases, leaving 19 bases between them. The CDR3 sequence is 14 residues long. CDR1 is SGHAT, CDR2 FQNNGV, per germline. CDR3 sequence: CATAFFDSRYGYTF. CDR3 DNA: TGTGCCACCGCCTTCTTTGACAGCCGCTATGGCTACACCTTC. Full variable domain (remainder filled in from reference TRBV11-2 and TRBJ1-2): EAGVAQSPRYKIIEKRQSVAFWCNPISGHATLYWYQQILGQGPKLLIQFQNNGVVDDSQLPKDRFSAERLKGVDSTLKIQPAKLEDSAVYLCATAFFDSRYGYTFGSGTRLTVV.

A word on this clonotype: It may be a read error: a sequence one base away is much more abundant. The V gene is TRBV20-1, the J gene TRBJ2-2, with unresolved D. V lost 0 bases and J lost 4, with 15 bases in between. Per the germline V gene, CDR1 is DFQATT and CDR2 is SNEGSKA (reference sequence). This CDR3 has 16 amino acids. CDR3 DNA sequence: TGCAGTGCTAGAGATGGCGAGACAAGACTCACCGGGGAGCTGTTTTTT. Protein: CSARDGETRLTGELFF.

V is TRBV6-5 and J is TRBJ2-5; D is perhaps TRBD1 (5 bases). The CDR3 spans 13 residues. From germline, CDR1 is MNHEY and CDR2 SVGAGI. Trimming shortened V by 7 bases and J by 5 bases, and 14 bases separated the two germline ends. The CDR3 DNA reads as TGTGCCAGCATGGGGCAGGGCGAGGAGACCCAGTACTTC. It specifies CASMGQGEETQYF.

There are a few counts of this clonotype. V and J are TRBV20-1 and TRBJ1-2, with 9 bases identical to TRBD1. Germline V gives CDR1 DFQATT, CDR2 SNEGSKA (reference sequence). The CDR3 length is 16 residues. The J segment lost 0 bases and the V segment lost 5 bases, leaving 10 bases of the junction unmatched. CDR3 nucleotide sequence: TGCAGTGCTGCCGGGACAGGGACCATCGCTAACTATGGCTACACCTTC. The encoded protein is CSAAGTGTIANYGYTF.

This clonotype turned up a few times. The CDR3 nucleotides are TGTGCCAGCAGTGAACAGGGGGCGAGGTACGAGCAGTACTTC. Protein product: CASSEQGARYEQYF. The chain couples TRBV2 to TRBJ2-7; 8 nucleotides align to TRBD1. V lost 2 bases and J lost 4; bases outside the gene matches: 4. This CDR3 contains 14 residues. The V gene's germline CDR1 is SNHLY and CDR2 FYNNEI. Together with reference TRBV2 and TRBJ2-7, the CDR3 gives the full variable domain: EPEVTQTPSHQVTQMGQEVILRCVPISNHLYFYWYRQILGQKVEFLVSFYNNEISEKSEIFDDQFSVERPDGSNFTLKIRSTKLEDSAMYFCASSEQGARYEQYFGPGTRLTVT.

The sample holds a few counts of this clonotype. The chain carries TRBV3-1 and TRBJ2-3; D call uncertain. Trimming pared 0 bases from V and 1 base from J, leaving 8 bases between. The CDR3 is 15 residues long. Germline V CDR1 and CDR2: LGHDT, YNNKEL (reference sequence). The CDR3 loop is CASSQEMSRTDTQYF. In nucleotides, the CDR3 is TGTGCCAGCAGCCAAGAGATGTCGCGCACAGATACGCAGTATTTT.

The rearrangement links TRBV10-3 to TRBJ1-2; TRBD1 might be the D (5 bases). Germline assignment: CDR1 ENHRY and CDR2 SYGVKD. The CDR3 is 15 residues long. The ends were cut back, 10 bases at V and 3 bases at J, with 21 bases in the middle. The CDR3, as DNA: TGTGCCACCCGGCCCTTAGGGGATACAGACTATGGCTACACCTTC. This sequence encodes CATRPLGDTDYGYTF.

The chain joins TRBV7-9 to TRBJ2-1; possible D gene TRBD2, 5 bases. The CDR3 totals 12 residues. Trimming removed 7 bases at V and 9 bases at J, with 13 bases between. CDR1 and CDR2 (germline): SEHNR, FQNEAQ (reference sequence). The CDR3 region has the DNA TGTGCCAGCACTAACAATGGACTTGAGCAGTTCTTC. Residues: CASTNNGLEQFF.

The chain has TRBV20-1 and TRBJ2-5; TRBD1 matches at 9 bases. CDR1 and CDR2 from the germline V gene are DFQATT and SNEGSKA (reference sequence). With 3 bases clipped from V and 5 bases from J, the junction kept 1 base outside the gene matches. This CDR3 has 12 residues. The chain's CDR3 is CSASGQGETQYF. The CDR3 nucleotides are TGCAGTGCTAGCGGACAGGGGGAGACCCAGTACTTC.

The gene calls are TRBV5-1 and TRBJ1-1; 11 bases are shared with TRBD1. The trim removed 3 bases at V and 7 bases at J, leaving 5 bases unmatched. Germline V gene sequence: CDR1 SGHRS, CDR2 YFSETQ. The CDR3 is 14 residues long. The CDR3 sequence: CASSSGQGAHEAFF. DNA for the CDR3: TGCGCCAGCAGCTCTGGACAGGGGGCACATGAAGCTTTCTTT.

The rearrangement links TRBV11-1 to TRBJ2-5, with 11 bases lining up with TRBD2. The J call may be faulty, since TRBJ2-1 better matches the DNA end. The CDR3 is 15 residues long. CDR1 and CDR2 from the germline V gene are SGHAT and FQDESV (reference sequence). This CDR3 is CASSAASGGIYEQFF. The CDR3 DNA reads TGTGCCAGCAGCGCGGCTAGCGGGGGGATCTATGAGCAGTTCTTC.

The V call is TRBV12-3 or TRBV12-4, the J call TRBJ1-1; D is unresolved. V was cut by 6 bases and J by 7 bases, with 15 bases left in between. The CDR3 runs to 13 residues. CDR3: CASRSTPASEAFF. CDR3 DNA sequence: TGTGCCAGCAGGTCGACACCAGCTAGTGAAGCTTTCTTT.

The sample holds a few counts of this clonotype. This chain uses TRBV5-1 with TRBJ2-2, with D perhaps matching TRBD1 or TRBD2 (5 bases each). Trimming took 1 base from V and 7 from J, leaving 14 bases between them. Germline CDR1 and CDR2: SGHRS and YFSETQ. The CDR3 covers 15 residues. The CDR3 spells CASSLSMAGGGELFF. The CDR3 nucleotides read TGCGCCAGCAGCTTGAGTATGGCTGGGGGCGGGGAGCTGTTTTTT.

J is TRBJ2-1 and V is TRBV9, with D unresolved. Germline V gives CDR1 SGDLS, CDR2 YYNGEE. The V gene lost 7 bases and the J gene lost 3 bases, with 23 bases spanning the gap. The CDR3 runs 17 residues. In nucleotides, the CDR3 is TGTGCCAGCGGTGCTTCTGCGATCGATGGCCTCTACAATGAGCAGTTCTTC. It specifies CASGASAIDGLYNEQFF.

This sequence joins TRBV12-3 or TRBV12-4 and TRBJ2-1, with TRBD2 matching 7 bases. J gave up 8 bases and V 6 bases, and 10 bases lay outside the gene matches. The CDR3 sequence is 14 residues long. The CDR3 DNA reads as TGTGCCAGCAGGGTGTCGGGGGGACGAGATGAGCAGTTCTTC. It translates to CASRVSGGRDEQFF.

Only a few counts were recorded for this clonotype. The chain combines TRBV11-2 with TRBJ2-5, with D possibly matching TRBD2 (6 bases). Matching the DNA end better, TRBJ2-1 makes the J call doubtful. The CDR3 is 14 residues long. CDR1 SGHAT and CDR2 FQNNGV come from the germline V gene. CDR3: CASSSLADFNEQFF. The DNA for the CDR3 is TGTGCCAGCAGCTCGTTAGCGGACTTCAATGAGCAGTTCTTC.

This rearrangement joins TRBV12-3 or TRBV12-4 to TRBJ1-2; D ambiguous. This CDR3 contains 12 residues. The ends were cut back, 7 bases at V and 5 bases at J, with 11 bases in the middle. The CDR3 here is CASMGTLYGYTF. The DNA for the CDR3 is TGTGCCAGCATGGGCACCCTATATGGCTACACCTTC.

The genes are TRBV13 and TRBJ2-7, with 7 nucleotides matching TRBD1. J gave up 3 bases and V 5 bases, and 7 bases lay outside the gene matches. Germline values: CDR1 PRHDT, CDR2 FYEKMQ (reference sequence). This CDR3 comprises 14 residues. The chain's CDR3 is CASSIRDSRYEQYF. CDR3 DNA sequence: TGTGCCAGCAGCATCCGGGACAGCCGCTACGAGCAGTACTTC.

This clonotype was counted between two and nine times. A much larger clone sits a single nucleotide away, making a read error possible. The chain recombines TRBV6-6 with TRBJ1-2; possible D gene TRBD1, 6 bases. The CDR3 runs 15 residues. V dropped 6 bases and J dropped 3 bases, with 17 bases sitting between them. Per the germline V gene, CDR1 is MNHNY and CDR2 is SVGAGI (reference sequence). CDR3 nucleotide sequence: TGTGCCAGCAGCCATGGACAGAACTCTCACTATGGCTACACCTTC. Translating gives CASSHGQNSHYGYTF.

The chain links TRBV20-1 to TRBJ1-2; the D gene is possibly TRBD1 (6 bases). V was clipped by 8 bases and J by 4 bases, with 20 bases between them. This CDR3 is 14 amino acids long. From germline, CDR1 is DFQATT and CDR2 SNEGSKA (reference sequence). In nucleotides, the CDR3 is TGCAGTACACTCCCACTACAGGGCTCCTATGGCTACACCTTC. Translation gives CSTLPLQGSYGYTF.

This sequence joins TRBV3-1 and TRBJ2-5, with 9 bases lining up with TRBD2. The assigned J gene may be wrong: the sequence end matches TRBJ2-1 better. CDR1 is LGHDT and CDR2 is YNNKEL in the germline V gene (reference sequence). The length of the CDR3 is 16 residues. The CDR3, as DNA: TGTGCCAGCAGCCAGACATCCAGCGGGGGGCCTTATGAGCAGTTCTTC. This encodes CASSQTSSGGPYEQFF.

This clonotype was seen only a few times. V gene TRBV29-1 combines with J gene TRBJ2-3, with D perhaps TRBD1 (5 bases). The V end was cut by 6 bases, the J end by 2 bases, with 15 bases between. CDR1 is SQVTM, CDR2 ANQGSEA, per germline. There are 14 residues in the CDR3. The CDR3 reads CSVPIRGFTDTQYF. In DNA form, the CDR3 reads TGCAGCGTACCTATAAGGGGCTTCACAGATACGCAGTATTTT.

V usage is TRBV7-6 and J usage is TRBJ2-3; the D call may be TRBD1 or TRBD2 (5 bases each). Trimming took off 1 base at V and 0 bases at J, with 14 bases between the two ends. This CDR3 region has 17 residues. Germline assignment: CDR1 SGHVS and CDR2 FNYEAQ. The CDR3 sequence: CASSLGDFRDSTDTQYF. In DNA, the CDR3 is TGTGCCAGCAGCTTAGGAGATTTCCGGGACAGCACAGATACGCAGTATTTT.

This clonotype has ten or more counts. V usage is TRBV16 and J usage is TRBJ2-7; no reliable D call. In germline, CDR1 is KGHSY, CDR2 FQNENV. The CDR3 is 13 amino acids. The V gene lost 3 bases and the J gene lost 0 bases, with 6 bases spanning the gap. This CDR3 reads CASSQSTSYEQYF. The CDR3 nucleotides are TGTGCCAGCAGCCAGAGCACCTCCTACGAGCAGTACTTC.